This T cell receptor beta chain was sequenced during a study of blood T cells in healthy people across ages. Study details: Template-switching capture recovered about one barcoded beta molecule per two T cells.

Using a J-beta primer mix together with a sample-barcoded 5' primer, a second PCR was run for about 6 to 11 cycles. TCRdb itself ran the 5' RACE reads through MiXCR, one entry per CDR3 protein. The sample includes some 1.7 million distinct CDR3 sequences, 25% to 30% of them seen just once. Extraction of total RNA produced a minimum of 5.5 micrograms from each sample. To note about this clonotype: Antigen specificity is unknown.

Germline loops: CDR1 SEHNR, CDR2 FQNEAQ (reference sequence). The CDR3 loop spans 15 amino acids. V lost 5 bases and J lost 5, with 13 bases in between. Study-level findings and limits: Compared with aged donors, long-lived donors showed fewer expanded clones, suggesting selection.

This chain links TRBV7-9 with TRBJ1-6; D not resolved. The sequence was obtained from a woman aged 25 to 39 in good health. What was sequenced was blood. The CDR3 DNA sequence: TGTGCCAGCAGCCTACACCAGGCTAATAATTCACCCCTCCACTTT. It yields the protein CASSLHQANNSPLHF.